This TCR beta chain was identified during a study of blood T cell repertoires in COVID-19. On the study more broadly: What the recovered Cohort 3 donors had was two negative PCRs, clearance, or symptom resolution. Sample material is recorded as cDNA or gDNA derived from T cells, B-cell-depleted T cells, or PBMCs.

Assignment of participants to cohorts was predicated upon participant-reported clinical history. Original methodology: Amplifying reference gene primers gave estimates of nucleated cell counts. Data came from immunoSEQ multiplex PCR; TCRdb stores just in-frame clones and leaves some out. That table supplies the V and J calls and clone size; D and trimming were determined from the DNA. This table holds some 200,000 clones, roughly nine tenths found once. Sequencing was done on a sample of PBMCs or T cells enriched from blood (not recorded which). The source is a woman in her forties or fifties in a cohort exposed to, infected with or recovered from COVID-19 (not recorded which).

Written as DNA, the CDR3 is TGTGCCATCAGTGAGGAGGGCCGGGCCGCTGGGGATACGCAGTATTTT. Translation gives CAISEEGRAAGDTQYF. The chain uses TRBV10-3 and TRBJ2-3, with a possible D match to TRBD2 (5 bases). The V end was cut by 2 bases, the J end by 6 bases, with 18 bases between. The CDR3 spans 16 residues. The germline CDR1 and CDR2 sequences are ENHRY and SYGVKD.